This entry lists 4 T cell receptor beta chains sequenced from one sample in a study of Ad26.COV2.S vaccination and SARS-CoV-2 variants. Treatment described: roughly 20 received Ad26.COV2.S at low or high dose, single or two shots; 5 received placebo; per-sample allocation not given. Day 63 after the first injection of vaccine or placebo was the sampling time. Sequencing used immunoSEQ multiplex PCR; TCRdb keeps in-frame clones, though not all of them. Here the sample spans some 640,000 clones, 80% to 90% being singletons. Sequencing was performed on peripheral blood, taken in a trial of Ad26.COV2.S vaccine versus placebo. The receptors were sampled from a person between 18 and 65 years old who received the Ad26.COV2.S COVID-19 vaccine or a placebo.

This chain joins TRBV15 and TRBJ1-5, with D perhaps TRBD1 (5 bases). The germline gives CDR1 LNHNV, CDR2 YYDKDF (reference sequence). The CDR3 sequence is 15 residues long. V was shortened by 5 bases and J by 5 bases, with 16 bases between the two germline ends. The CDR3 region has the DNA TGTGCCACCAGCGTCATAACCCAGGGAGATCAGCCCCAGCATTTT. Encoded protein: CATSVITQGDQPQHF.

This clone was recorded a few times. The CDR3: CASSFGTGVRYGYTF. The CDR3 nucleotides are TGCGCCAGCAGCTTTGGGACAGGGGTACGATATGGCTACACCTTC. The V call is TRBV5-1, the J call TRBJ1-2; TRBD1 agrees at 10 bases. Losses at the gene ends were 2 bases for V and 5 bases for J; bases not matched to a gene: 6. The germline CDR1 and CDR2 sequences are SGHRS and YFSETQ. The CDR3 runs to 15 residues.

This chain connects TRBV18 to TRBJ2-7, with 9 positions matching TRBD1. Germline V gives CDR1 KGHSH, CDR2 LQKENI. Trimming cost V 3 bases and J 2 bases; bases outside gene matches: 2. The CDR3 covers 14 residues. The CDR3 bases are TGTGCCAGCTCACCGGGGGACAGGGCCTACGAGCAGTACTTC. Its translation is CASSPGDRAYEQYF.

This clone was seen once. The chain carries TRBV5-1 and TRBJ2-1; 12 positions match TRBD2. V lost 4 bases, J lost 7 bases, and 15 bases stayed unmatched. This CDR3 is 18 amino acids long. The germline gives CDR1 SGHRS, CDR2 YFSETQ. This CDR3 reads CASSPRGGASGGANEQFF. CDR3 DNA: TGCGCCAGCAGCCCACGAGGGGGTGCTAGCGGGGGGGCGAATGAGCAGTTCTTC.